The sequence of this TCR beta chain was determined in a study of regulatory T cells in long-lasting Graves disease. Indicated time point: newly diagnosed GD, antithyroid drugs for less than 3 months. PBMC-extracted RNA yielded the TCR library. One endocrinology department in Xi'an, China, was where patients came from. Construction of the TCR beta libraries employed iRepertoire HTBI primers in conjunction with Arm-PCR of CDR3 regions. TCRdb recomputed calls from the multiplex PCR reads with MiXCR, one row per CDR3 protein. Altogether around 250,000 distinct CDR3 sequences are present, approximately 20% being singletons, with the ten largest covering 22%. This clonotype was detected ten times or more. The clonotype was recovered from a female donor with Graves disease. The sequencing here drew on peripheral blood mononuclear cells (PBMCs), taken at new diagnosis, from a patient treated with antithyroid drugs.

CDR3 in amino acids: CASSLAGTETQYF. The CDR3 DNA is TGTGCCAGCAGCTTGGCAGGGACAGAGACCCAGTACTTC. The chain combines TRBV11-3 with TRBJ2-5; D might be TRBD1 or TRBD2, each matching 5 bases. Germline V lookup: CDR1 SGHNT, CDR2 YENEEA. There are 13 residues in the CDR3. The germline V and J ends were trimmed by 3 bases and 4 bases, with 9 bases remaining between them.